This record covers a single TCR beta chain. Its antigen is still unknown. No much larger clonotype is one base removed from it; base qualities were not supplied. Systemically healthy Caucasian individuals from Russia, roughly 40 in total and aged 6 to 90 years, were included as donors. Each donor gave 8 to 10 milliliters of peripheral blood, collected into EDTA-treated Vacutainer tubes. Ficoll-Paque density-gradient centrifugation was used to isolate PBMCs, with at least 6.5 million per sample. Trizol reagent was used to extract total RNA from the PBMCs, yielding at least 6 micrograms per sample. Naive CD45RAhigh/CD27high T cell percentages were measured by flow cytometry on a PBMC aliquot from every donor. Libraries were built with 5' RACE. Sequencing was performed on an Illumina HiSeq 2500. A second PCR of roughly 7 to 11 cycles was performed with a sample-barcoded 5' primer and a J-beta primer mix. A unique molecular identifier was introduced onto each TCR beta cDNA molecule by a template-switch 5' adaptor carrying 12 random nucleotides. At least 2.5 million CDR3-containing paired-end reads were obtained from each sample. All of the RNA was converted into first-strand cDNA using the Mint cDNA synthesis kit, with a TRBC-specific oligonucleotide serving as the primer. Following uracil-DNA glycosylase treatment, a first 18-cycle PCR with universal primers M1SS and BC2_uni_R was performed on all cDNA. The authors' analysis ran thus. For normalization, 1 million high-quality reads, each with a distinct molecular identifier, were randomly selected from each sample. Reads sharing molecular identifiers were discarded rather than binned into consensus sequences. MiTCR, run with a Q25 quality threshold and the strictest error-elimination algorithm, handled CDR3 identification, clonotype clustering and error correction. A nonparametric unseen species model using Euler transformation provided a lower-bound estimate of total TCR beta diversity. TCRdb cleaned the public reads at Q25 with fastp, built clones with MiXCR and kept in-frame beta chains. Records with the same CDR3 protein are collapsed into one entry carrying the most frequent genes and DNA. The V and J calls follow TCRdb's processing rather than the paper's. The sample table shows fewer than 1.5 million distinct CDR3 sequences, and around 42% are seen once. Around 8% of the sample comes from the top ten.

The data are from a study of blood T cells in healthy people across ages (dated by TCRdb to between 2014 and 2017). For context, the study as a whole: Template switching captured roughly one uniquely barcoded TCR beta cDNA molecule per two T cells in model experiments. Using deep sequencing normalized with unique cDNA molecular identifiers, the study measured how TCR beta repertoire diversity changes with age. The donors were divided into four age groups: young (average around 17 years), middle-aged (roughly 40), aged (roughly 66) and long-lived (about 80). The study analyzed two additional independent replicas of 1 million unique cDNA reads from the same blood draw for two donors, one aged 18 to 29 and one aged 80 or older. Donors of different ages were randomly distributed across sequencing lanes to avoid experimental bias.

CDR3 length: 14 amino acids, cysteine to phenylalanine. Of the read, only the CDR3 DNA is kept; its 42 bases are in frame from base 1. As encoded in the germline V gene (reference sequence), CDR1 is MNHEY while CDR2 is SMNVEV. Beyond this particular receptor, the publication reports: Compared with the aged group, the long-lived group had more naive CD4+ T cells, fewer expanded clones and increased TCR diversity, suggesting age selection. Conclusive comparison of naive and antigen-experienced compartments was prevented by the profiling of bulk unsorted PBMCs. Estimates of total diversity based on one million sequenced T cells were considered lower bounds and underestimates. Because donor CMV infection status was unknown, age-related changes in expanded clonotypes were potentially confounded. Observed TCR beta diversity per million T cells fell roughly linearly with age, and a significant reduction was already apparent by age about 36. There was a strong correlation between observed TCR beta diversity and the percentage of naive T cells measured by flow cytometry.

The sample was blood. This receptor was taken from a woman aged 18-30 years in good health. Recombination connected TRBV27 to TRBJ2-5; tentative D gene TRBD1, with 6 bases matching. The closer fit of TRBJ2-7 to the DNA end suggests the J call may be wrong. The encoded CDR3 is CASSPRTALYEQYF. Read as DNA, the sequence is TGTGCCAGCAGTCCGAGGACAGCTCTCTACGAGCAGTACTTC.